The count of the clone carrying this T cell receptor beta chain is one. In the original processing: Estimated nucleated cell counts came from reference gene primer amplification. TCRdb keeps only in-frame clones here, not all; method: immunoSEQ multiplex PCR. V and J calls and clone size are as listed in that table; D and trimming were resolved from the DNA. The sample includes about 73,000 clones, approximately 71% of them seen just once. The data are from a study of blood T cell repertoires in COVID-19. Study background: Sites in the United States, Italy and Spain provided acute and convalescent COVID-19 samples.

Enrolled during active infection, Seattle patients were then followed longitudinally. This CDR3 comprises 15 residues. Germline trimming cut 3 bases from V and 6 bases from J; bases unmatched to any gene: 4. Germline CDR1 is SGHAT and CDR2 is FQNNGV. Sequencing used peripheral blood. The TCR sequence derives from a man in his 70s with COVID-19, enrolled during active disease. The chain combines TRBV11-2 with TRBJ2-1; 11 bases line up with TRBD2. CDR3 protein: CASSFLAGGINEQFF. DNA of the CDR3: TGTGCCAGCAGCTTTTTAGCGGGAGGGATCAATGAGCAGTTCTTC. Full variable domain (remainder filled in from reference TRBV11-2 and TRBJ2-1): EAGVAQSPRYKIIEKRQSVAFWCNPISGHATLYWYQQILGQGPKLLIQFQNNGVVDDSQLPKDRFSAERLKGVDSTLKIQPAKLEDSAVYLCASSFLAGGINEQFFGPGTRLTVL.